This T cell receptor (beta chain) was recorded in a study of blood T cell repertoires in COVID-19. The overall study: Material from acute and convalescent COVID-19 was sourced from the United States, Italy and Spain. Sample material is recorded as cDNA or gDNA derived from T cells, B-cell-depleted T cells, or PBMCs.

CDR1 and CDR2 (germline): SGHTA, FQGNSA. The CDR3 covers 13 residues. J gave up 9 bases and V 3 bases, and 3 bases lay outside the gene matches. Original handling: Counts of nucleated cells, estimated from reference gene primer amplification, were obtained. TCRdb keeps only in-frame clones here, not all; method: immunoSEQ multiplex PCR. D and trimming were read from the DNA, whereas the V and J calls and clone size are those reported in that table. The sample gives 190,000 or so clones, under 85% of which show up once; 9.8% is in the top ten. The clonotype was recovered from a woman older than 75 with acute or convalescent COVID-19. Input material: peripheral blood. V and J are TRBV7-2 and TRBJ1-1; 11 nucleotides match TRBD1. CDR3 DNA sequence: TGTGCCAGCAGCTTTGGACAGGGGGCTCAAGCTTTCTTT. It translates to CASSFGQGAQAFF. The full variable domain, rest sourced from reference TRBV7-2 and TRBJ1-1, is GAGVSQSPSNKVTEKGKDVELRCDPISGHTALYWYRQSLGQGLEFLIYFQGNSAPDKSGLPSDRFSAERTGGSVSTLTIQRTQQEDSAVYLCASSFGQGAQAFFGQGTRLTVV.